This paragraph reports one TCR beta chain. Per the authors' pipeline: From reference gene primer amplification, estimates of nucleated cell counts were derived. Libraries were prepared by immunoSEQ multiplex PCR; TCRdb keeps only in-frame clonotypes and omits some of them. Clonal size and the V and J genes are those of that table, whereas D and trimming came from the DNA. The sample records about 64,000 clones, approximately 86% being singletons. CDR3 length equals 19 residues. Germline assignment: CDR1 MNHEY and CDR2 SVGEGT. J lost 0 bases, V lost 2 bases, and 10 bases had no gene match. These data originate in a study of blood T cell repertoires in COVID-19. Whole-study context: Whether acute or convalescent, the COVID-19 samples came from the United States, Italy and Spain. The analysed material was cDNA or gDNA that came from T cells, B-cell-depleted T cells, or PBMCs.

What was sequenced was peripheral blood. The receptor's source is a man aged 35 to 55 with acute or convalescent COVID-19. This chain connects TRBV6-2 or TRBV6-3 to TRBJ2-1; 10 positions match TRBD2. The CDR3: CASSYSTSGDASSYNEQFF. In DNA form, the CDR3 reads TGTGCCAGCAGTTACAGCACTAGCGGGGACGCCAGCTCCTACAATGAGCAGTTCTTC.